This T cell receptor beta chain comes out of a study of blood T cell repertoires in COVID-19. In the study overall: COVID-19 samples, acute and convalescent, were from the United States, Italy and Spain. The analysed material was cDNA or gDNA that came from T cells, B-cell-depleted T cells, or PBMCs.

Per the original data handling: Estimated nucleated cell counts came from reference gene primer amplification. Libraries were prepared by immunoSEQ multiplex PCR; TCRdb keeps only in-frame clonotypes and omits some of them. V and J calls and clone size are given by that table; D and trimming were obtained from the DNA. The sample gives roughly 670,000 clones, 75% to 90% of which show up once; under 0.3% is in the top ten. Germline V gives CDR1 LNHDA, CDR2 SQIVND (reference sequence). J lost 8 bases, V lost 5 bases, and 7 bases had no gene match. This CDR3 is built from 15 residues. What was sequenced was peripheral blood. The sequence was obtained from a woman under 30 with acute or convalescent COVID-19. This rearrangement joins TRBV19 to TRBJ1-6; 9 positions match TRBD1. The chain's CDR3 is CASSGPGQGYSPLHF. As DNA, the CDR3 is TGTGCCAGTAGTGGGCCGGGACAGGGATATTCACCCCTCCACTTT.